Shown below are 16 T cell receptor beta chains from a single sample sequenced in a study of shared clonotypes between healthy human individuals. Repertoires were generated with immunoSEQ multiplex PCR, while TCRdb's copy carries only in-frame clones and drops some. The sample includes about 490,000 clones, approximately 79% seen only once; the top ten take roughly 12%. The specimen sequenced was PBMCs. The receptors originated from a woman between 40 and 55 years old in good health. Some clones in this sample may be carry-over from other donors' samples.

This chain links TRBV5-1 with TRBJ2-3; 8 bases agree with TRBD2. Per the germline V gene, CDR1 is SGHRS and CDR2 is YFSETQ. After removal of 1 base from V and 2 bases from J, the junction contained 3 bases not matched to a gene. The CDR3 covers 15 residues. CDR3 DNA: TGCGCCAGCAGCTTGATAGCGGGGCTCACAGATACGCAGTATTTT. Translating it yields CASSLIAGLTDTQYF.

As regards this clone: An end of the junction differs from the germline gene, which may be a read error. V usage is TRBV7-7 and J usage is TRBJ2-7; D not resolved. Germline lookup yields CDR1 SSHAT and CDR2 FNYEAQ (reference sequence). CDR3 length: 13 amino acids. CDR3 region: CASSFGPRDEQYF. The CDR3 coding sequence is TGTGCTAGCAGCTTTGGACCTCGGGACGAGCAGTACTTC.

With respect to this clone: One end of the junction varies from germline; a read error may be responsible. This sample also contains other DNA sequences that code for the same CDR3. V and J are TRBV5-1 and TRBJ1-4; possibly TRBD1 for D (5 bases). There are 15 residues in the CDR3. Germline V lookup: CDR1 SGHRS, CDR2 YFSETQ. CDR3 in DNA: TGCGCCAGCAGTTTGGAGGGGTTAACTAATGAAAAACTGTTTTTT. It encodes CASSLEGLTNEKLFF.

V is TRBV5-1 and J is TRBJ2-7, with 12 nucleotides matching TRBD1. Germline values: CDR1 SGHRS, CDR2 YFSETQ. J gave up 4 bases and V 6 bases, and 8 bases lay outside the gene matches. The length of the CDR3 is 15 residues. CDR3 nucleotides: TGCGCCAGCAACGCCCGGGACAGGGGGCTTTACGAGCAGTACTTC. Amino acids: CASNARDRGLYEQYF.

V and J are TRBV11-2 and TRBJ2-7; either TRBD1 or TRBD2 may supply D (5 bases each). The CDR3 is made up of 16 amino acids. Germline assignment: CDR1 SGHAT and CDR2 FQNNGV. Between the trimmed V and J ends, which lost 0 bases and 3 bases, there was a span of 15 bases. The CDR3 nucleotides are TGTGCCAGCAGCTTAGATCGTCGAGGGGTCGGCTACGAGCAGTACTTC. The encoded protein is CASSLDRRGVGYEQYF.

The chain is built from TRBV6-5 and TRBJ1-2; the D gene is possibly TRBD1 (6 bases). V lost 4 bases and J lost 5, with 11 bases in between. The CDR3 totals 13 residues. Per the germline V gene, CDR1 is MNHEY and CDR2 is SVGAGI. The CDR3 is CASSLGQRYGYTF. The CDR3 DNA is TGTGCCAGCAGTTTAGGACAGAGATATGGCTACACCTTC.

Comments on this clone: A read error is possible here, since a much larger clone lies one base away. Other DNA sequences within the sample encode an identical CDR3. The chain has TRBV4-2 and TRBJ2-7; a weak D match, TRBD2 (6 bases). CDR1 is LGHNA, CDR2 YNFKEQ, per germline. The CDR3 is 18 amino acids. V gave up 0 bases and J gave up 5 bases, with 23 bases separating them. CDR3 loop: CASSQEWAGGPFVHEQYF. In DNA, the CDR3 is TGTGCCAGCAGCCAAGAGTGGGCAGGAGGGCCTTTCGTACACGAGCAGTACTTC.

To note about this clone: A single base is all that separates this from a far larger clone, so a read error is likely. The same CDR3 is also encoded by other DNA sequences in this sample. V usage is TRBV5-1 and J usage is TRBJ1-3; D ambiguous. The germline V and J ends were trimmed by 5 bases and 4 bases, with 4 bases remaining between them. CDR1 and CDR2 from the germline V gene are SGHRS and YFSETQ. The CDR3 runs to 11 residues. The CDR3 coding sequence is TGCGCCAGCAGTATAGGAAACACCATATATTTT. This translates into CASSIGNTIYF. The full variable domain, rest sourced from reference TRBV5-1 and TRBJ1-3, is KAGVTQTPRYLIKTRGQQVTLSCSPISGHRSVSWYQQTPGQGLQFLFEYFSETQRNKGNFPGRFSGRQFSNSRSEMNVSTLELGDSALYLCASSIGNTIYFGEGSWLTVV.

This clone came up a few times. This chain joins TRBV6-5 and TRBJ1-2; possibly TRBD1 for D (6 bases). The germline gives CDR1 MNHEY, CDR2 SVGAGI. The CDR3 length is 14 residues. The germline V and J ends were trimmed by 5 bases and 8 bases, with 18 bases remaining between them. CDR3 protein: CASSEGRGRGGYTF. CDR3 bases: TGTGCCAGCAGTGAAGGGAGGGGGAGAGGAGGCTACACCTTC.

Points on this clone: At one of its ends the junction is not consistent with the germline gene, which may arise from a read error. The chain is built from TRBV27 and TRBJ1-2; no definite D call. Germline V gene sequence: CDR1 MNHEY, CDR2 SMNVEV (reference sequence). The CDR3 loop spans 15 amino acids. DNA for the CDR3: TGTGCCGGCAGTACCGGTTTCCGGTGGGCCTATGGCTACACCTTC. Its translation: CAGSTGFRWAYGYTF.

The chain joins TRBV5-1 to TRBJ2-1, with D maybe TRBD1 (6 bases). In germline, CDR1 is SGHRS, CDR2 YFSETQ. V was shortened by 0 bases and J by 10 bases, with 14 bases between the two germline ends. This CDR3 is built from 14 residues. The CDR3 reads CASSLVQGGSEQFF. The CDR3 DNA reads as TGCGCCAGCAGCTTGGTTCAAGGGGGTTCGGAGCAGTTCTTC.

This rearrangement joins TRBV6-1 to TRBJ2-1, with D hard to call. The CDR3 covers 13 residues. CDR1 is MNHNS and CDR2 is SASEGT in the germline V gene. Trimming took 3 bases from V and 7 from J, leaving 10 bases between them. The CDR3 reads CASSDRGVNEQFF. CDR3 bases: TGTGCCAGCAGTGACCGAGGAGTAAATGAGCAGTTCTTC.

This chain links TRBV7-2 with TRBJ2-7, with 9 bases identical to TRBD1. CDR1 and CDR2 (germline): SGHTA, FQGNSA. The CDR3 is 16 residues long. V shed 2 bases and J 6 bases; nucleotides not matched to a gene: 11. CDR3: CASSLPPGQGFPEQYF. Written as DNA, the CDR3 is TGTGCCAGCAGCTTACCCCCGGGACAGGGATTTCCCGAGCAGTACTTC.

For this clone: Other nucleotide sequences from this sample produce the same CDR3. The chain links TRBV11-2 to TRBJ2-5; 11 nucleotides line up with TRBD2. The CDR3 runs 14 residues. Germline-derived CDR1 and CDR2 are SGHAT and FQNNGV. Trimming removed 3 bases from V and 3 bases from J; junction bases left unmatched: 0. The CDR3 here is CASSLGLAEETQYF. CDR3 DNA: TGTGCCAGCAGCTTGGGACTAGCGGAAGAGACCCAGTACTTC.

Remarks on this clone: Different DNA sequences within this sample yield the same CDR3. The chain joins TRBV28 to TRBJ2-7; 7 bases align to TRBD1. Germline CDR1 MDHEN, CDR2 SYDVKM. The length of the CDR3 is 14 residues. V lost 4 bases to trimming and J lost 2 bases; unmatched junction nucleotides: 5. The CDR3 nucleotides read TGTGCCAGCAGTTCACCAGGGGGTCCCTACGAGCAGTACTTC. Residues: CASSSPGGPYEQYF. Complete variable domain (other parts from reference TRBV28 and TRBJ2-7): DVKVTQSSRYLVKRTGEKVFLECVQDMDHENMFWYRQDPGLGLRLIYFSYDVKMKEKGDIPEGYSVSREKKERFSLILESASTNQTSMYLCASSSPGGPYEQYFGPGTRLTVT.

Details on this clone: With only one base between it and a far larger clone, this is likely a read error. Other DNA sequences in this specimen translate into the identical CDR3. The chain links TRBV7-9 to TRBJ2-5; possible D gene TRBD1, 5 bases. Germline V CDR1 and CDR2: SEHNR, FQNEAQ (reference sequence). V was clipped by 4 bases and J by 4 bases, with 7 bases between them. The CDR3 sequence is 12 residues long. CDR3 sequence (DNA): TGTGCCAGCAGCTGGGGCGGAGAGACCCAGTACTTC. As protein: CASSWGGETQYF.